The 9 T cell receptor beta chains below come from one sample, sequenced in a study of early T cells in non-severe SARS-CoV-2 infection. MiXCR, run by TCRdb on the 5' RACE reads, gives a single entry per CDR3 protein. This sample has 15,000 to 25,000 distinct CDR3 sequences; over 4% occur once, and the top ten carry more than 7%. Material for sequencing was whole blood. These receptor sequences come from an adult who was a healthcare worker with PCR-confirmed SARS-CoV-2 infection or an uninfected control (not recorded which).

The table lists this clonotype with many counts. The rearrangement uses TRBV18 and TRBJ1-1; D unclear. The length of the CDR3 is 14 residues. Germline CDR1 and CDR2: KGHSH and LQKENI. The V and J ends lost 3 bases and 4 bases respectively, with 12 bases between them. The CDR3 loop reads CASSPLPRSTEAFF. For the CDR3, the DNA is TGTGCCAGCTCACCGCTCCCCCGGTCCACTGAAGCTTTCTTT.

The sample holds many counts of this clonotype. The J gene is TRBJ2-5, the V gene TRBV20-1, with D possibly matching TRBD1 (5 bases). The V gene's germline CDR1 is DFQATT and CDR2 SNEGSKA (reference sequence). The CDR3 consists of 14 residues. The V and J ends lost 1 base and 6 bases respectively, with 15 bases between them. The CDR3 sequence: CSARAGAGIKTQYF. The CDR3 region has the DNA TGCAGTGCTAGAGCTGGGGCTGGGATAAAGACCCAGTACTTC.

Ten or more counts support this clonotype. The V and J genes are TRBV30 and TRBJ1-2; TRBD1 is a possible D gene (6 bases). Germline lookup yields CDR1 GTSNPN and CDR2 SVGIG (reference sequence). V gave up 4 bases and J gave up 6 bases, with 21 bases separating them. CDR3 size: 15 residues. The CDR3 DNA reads TGTGCCTGGACCCTGTACCGGGCAGGGGAGGATGGCTACACCTTC. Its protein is CAWTLYRAGEDGYTF.

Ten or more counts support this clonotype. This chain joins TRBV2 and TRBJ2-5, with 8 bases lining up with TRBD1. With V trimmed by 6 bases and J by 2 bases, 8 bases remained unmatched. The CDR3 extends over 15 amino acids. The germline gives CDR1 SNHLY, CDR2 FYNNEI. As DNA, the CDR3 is TGTGCCAGCAGCCTGACAGGGGCTTTTCAAGAGACCCAGTACTTC. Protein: CASSLTGAFQETQYF.

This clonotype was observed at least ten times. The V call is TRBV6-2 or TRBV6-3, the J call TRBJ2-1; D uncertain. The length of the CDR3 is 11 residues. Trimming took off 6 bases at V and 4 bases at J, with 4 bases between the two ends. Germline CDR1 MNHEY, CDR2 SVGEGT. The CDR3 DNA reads TGTGCCAGCAGCGTTTACAATGAGCAGTTCTTC. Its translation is CASSVYNEQFF.

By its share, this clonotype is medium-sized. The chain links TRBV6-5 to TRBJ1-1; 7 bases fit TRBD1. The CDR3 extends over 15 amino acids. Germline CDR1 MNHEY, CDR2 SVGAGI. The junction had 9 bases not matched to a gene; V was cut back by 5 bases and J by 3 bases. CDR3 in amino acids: CASSPGDRADTEAFF. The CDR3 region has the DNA TGTGCCAGCAGTCCAGGCGACAGGGCAGACACTGAAGCTTTCTTT.

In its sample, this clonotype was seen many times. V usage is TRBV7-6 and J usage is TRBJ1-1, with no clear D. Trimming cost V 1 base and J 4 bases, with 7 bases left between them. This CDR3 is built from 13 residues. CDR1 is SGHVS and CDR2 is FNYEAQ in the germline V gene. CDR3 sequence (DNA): TGTGCCAGCAGCTTAGGGGAAGGCACTGAAGCTTTCTTT. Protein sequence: CASSLGEGTEAFF.

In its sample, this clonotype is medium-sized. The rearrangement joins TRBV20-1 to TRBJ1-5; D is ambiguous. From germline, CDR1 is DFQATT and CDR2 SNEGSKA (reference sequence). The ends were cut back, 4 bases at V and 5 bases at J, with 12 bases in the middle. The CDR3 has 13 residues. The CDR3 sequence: CSATPDGYQPQHF. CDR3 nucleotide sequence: TGCAGTGCTACCCCGGACGGTTATCAGCCCCAGCATTTT.

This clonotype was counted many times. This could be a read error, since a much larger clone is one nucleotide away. As DNA, the CDR3 is TGTGCCACCAGTGATGAGGGATTAGTAGCCACCGGGGAGCTGTTTTTT. This encodes CATSDEGLVATGELFF. The gene calls are TRBV24-1 and TRBJ2-2; D is perhaps TRBD2 (5 bases). V was trimmed by 3 bases and J by 4 bases, leaving 14 bases between them. The CDR3 has 16 residues. The germline V gene has CDR1 KGHDR and CDR2 SFDVKD.